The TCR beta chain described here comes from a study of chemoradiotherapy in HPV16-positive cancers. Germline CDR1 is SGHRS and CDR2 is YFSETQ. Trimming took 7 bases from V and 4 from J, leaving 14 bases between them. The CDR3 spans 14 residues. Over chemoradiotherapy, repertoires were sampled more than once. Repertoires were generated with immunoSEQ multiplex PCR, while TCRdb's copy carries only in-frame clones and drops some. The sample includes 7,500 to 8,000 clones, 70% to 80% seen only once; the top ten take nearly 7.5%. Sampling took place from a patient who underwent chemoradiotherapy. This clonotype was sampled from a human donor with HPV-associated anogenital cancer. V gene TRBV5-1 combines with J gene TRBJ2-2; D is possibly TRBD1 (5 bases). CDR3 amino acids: CASANRSGTGELFF. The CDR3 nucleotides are TGCGCCAGCGCCAACAGGTCGGGCACCGGGGAGCTGTTTTTT.